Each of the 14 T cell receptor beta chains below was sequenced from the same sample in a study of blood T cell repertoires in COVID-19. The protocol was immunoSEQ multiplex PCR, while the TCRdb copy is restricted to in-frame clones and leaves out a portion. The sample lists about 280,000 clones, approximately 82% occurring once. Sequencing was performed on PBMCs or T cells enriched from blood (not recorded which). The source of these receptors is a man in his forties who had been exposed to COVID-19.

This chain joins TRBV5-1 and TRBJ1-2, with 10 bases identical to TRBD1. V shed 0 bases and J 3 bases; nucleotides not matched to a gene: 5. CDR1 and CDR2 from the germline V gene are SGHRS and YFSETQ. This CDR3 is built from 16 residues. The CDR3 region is CASSLVRTGGHYGYTF. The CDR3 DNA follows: TGCGCCAGCAGCTTGGTCCGGACAGGGGGTCACTATGGCTACACCTTC.

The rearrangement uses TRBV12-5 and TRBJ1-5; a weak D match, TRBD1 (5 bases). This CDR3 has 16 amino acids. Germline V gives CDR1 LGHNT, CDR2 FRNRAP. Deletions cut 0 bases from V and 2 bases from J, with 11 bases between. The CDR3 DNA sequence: TGTGCTAGTGGTTTGGTACAAGGGGTGGGCAATCAGCCCCAGCATTTT. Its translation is CASGLVQGVGNQPQHF.

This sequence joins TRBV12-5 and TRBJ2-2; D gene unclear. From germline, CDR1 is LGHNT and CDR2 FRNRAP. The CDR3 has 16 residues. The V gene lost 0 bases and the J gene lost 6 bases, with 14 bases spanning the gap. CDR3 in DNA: TGTGCTAGTGGTTTGGTACGAACTACTGTGGCCGGGGAGCTGTTTTTT. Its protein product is CASGLVRTTVAGELFF. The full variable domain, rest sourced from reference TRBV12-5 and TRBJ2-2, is DARVTQTPRHKVTEMGQEVTMRCQPILGHNTVFWYRQTMMQGLELLAYFRNRAPLDDSGMPKDRFSAEMPDATLATLKIQPSEPRDSAVYFCASGLVRTTVAGELFFGEGSRLTVL.

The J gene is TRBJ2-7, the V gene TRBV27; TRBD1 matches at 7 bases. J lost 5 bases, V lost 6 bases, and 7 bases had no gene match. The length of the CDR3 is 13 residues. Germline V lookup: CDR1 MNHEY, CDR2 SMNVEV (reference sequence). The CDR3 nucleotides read TGTGCCAGCAGCACACAGGGACAGCACGAGCAGTACTTC. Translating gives CASSTQGQHEQYF.

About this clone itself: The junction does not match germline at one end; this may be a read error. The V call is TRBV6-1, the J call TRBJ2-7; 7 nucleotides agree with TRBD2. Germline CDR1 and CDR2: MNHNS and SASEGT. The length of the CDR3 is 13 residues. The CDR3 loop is CASRDPGGYEQYF. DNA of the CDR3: TGTGCCAGCCGTGACCCGGGGGGCTACGAGCAGTACTTC.

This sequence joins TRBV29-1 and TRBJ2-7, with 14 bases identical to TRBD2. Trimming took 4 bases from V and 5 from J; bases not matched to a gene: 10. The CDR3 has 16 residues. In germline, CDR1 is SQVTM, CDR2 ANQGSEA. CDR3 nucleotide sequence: TGCAGCGTTGTATGGGGGACTAGCGGGAGTGGTAACGAGCAGTACTTC. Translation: CSVVWGTSGSGNEQYF.

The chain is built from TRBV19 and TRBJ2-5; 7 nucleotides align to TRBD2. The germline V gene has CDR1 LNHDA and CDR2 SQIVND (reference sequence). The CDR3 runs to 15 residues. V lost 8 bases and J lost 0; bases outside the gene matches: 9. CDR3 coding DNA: TGTGCCAGTTCTCCTAGCGGAGGGTACCAAGAGACCCAGTACTTC. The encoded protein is CASSPSGGYQETQYF.

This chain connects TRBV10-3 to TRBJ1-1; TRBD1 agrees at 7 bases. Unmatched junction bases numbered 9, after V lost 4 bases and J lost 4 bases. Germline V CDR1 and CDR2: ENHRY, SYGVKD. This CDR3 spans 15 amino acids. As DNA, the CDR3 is TGTGCCATCAGTGGCCAGAGACAGGGCGGCACTGAAGCTTTCTTT. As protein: CAISGQRQGGTEAFF.

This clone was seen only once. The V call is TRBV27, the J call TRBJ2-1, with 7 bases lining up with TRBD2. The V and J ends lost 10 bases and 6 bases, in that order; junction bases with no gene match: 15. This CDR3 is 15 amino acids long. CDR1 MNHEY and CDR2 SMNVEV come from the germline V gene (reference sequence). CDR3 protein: CATEVGGPFVNEQFF. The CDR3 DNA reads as TGTGCCACCGAGGTGGGAGGGCCTTTCGTCAATGAGCAGTTCTTC.

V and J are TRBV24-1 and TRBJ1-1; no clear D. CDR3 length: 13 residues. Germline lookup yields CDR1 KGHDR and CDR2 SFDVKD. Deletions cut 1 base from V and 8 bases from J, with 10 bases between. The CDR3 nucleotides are TGTGCCACCAGTGATTTAATGGTGGCCGAAGCTTTCTTT. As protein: CATSDLMVAEAFF.

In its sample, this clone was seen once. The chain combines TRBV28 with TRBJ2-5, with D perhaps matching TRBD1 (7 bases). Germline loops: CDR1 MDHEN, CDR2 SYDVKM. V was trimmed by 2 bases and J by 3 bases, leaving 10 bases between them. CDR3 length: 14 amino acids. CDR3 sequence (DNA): TGTGCCAGCAGTTTAGGGGGGACAGAAGAGACCCAGTACTTC. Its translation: CASSLGGTEETQYF.

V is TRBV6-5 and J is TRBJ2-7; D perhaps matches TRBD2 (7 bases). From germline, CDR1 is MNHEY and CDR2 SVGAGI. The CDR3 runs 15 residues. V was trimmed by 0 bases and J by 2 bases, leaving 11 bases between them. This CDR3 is CASSYSTGGAYEQYF. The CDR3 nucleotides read TGTGCCAGCAGTTACTCCACGGGGGGCGCCTACGAGCAGTACTTC.

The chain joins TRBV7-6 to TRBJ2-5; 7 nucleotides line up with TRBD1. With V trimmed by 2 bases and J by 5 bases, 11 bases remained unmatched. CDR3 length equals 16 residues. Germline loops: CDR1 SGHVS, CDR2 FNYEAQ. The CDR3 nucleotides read TGTGCCAGCAGCTTAATTGTAGGGGGCGCTTTGGAGACCCAGTACTTC. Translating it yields CASSLIVGGALETQYF. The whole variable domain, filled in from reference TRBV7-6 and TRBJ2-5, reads GAGVSQSPRYKVTKRGQDVALRCDPISGHVSLYWYRQALGQGPEFLTYFNYEAQQDKSGLPNDRFSAERPEGSISTLTIQRTEQRDSAMYRCASSLIVGGALETQYFGPGTRLLVL.

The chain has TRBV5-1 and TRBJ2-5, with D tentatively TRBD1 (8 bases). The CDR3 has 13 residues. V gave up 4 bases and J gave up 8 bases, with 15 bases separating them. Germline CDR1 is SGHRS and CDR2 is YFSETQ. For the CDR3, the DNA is TGCGCCAGCAGCCTGACAGGGGAGGGTACCCAGTACTTC. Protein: CASSLTGEGTQYF.